The clone carrying this TCR beta chain was seen a handful of times. Antigen specificity is unknown. Each sample gave at least 6 million isolated PBMCs. The sample comes from a study of blood T cells in healthy people across ages. The germline V and J ends were trimmed by 7 bases and 4 bases, with 16 bases remaining between them. The germline gives CDR1 SEHNR, CDR2 FQNEAQ (reference sequence). The CDR3 loop spans 14 amino acids. Study-wide results and caveats: Naive T cell percentage and TCR beta diversity correlated strongly. It was not possible, with unsorted PBMCs, to conclusively compare naive and antigen-experienced cells.

Through a sample-barcoded 5' primer and a J-beta primer mix, a second PCR was run for roughly 7 to 11 cycles. Each of the samples gave a minimum of 3 million paired-end reads that contained CDR3. A single record per CDR3 protein comes from TCRdb applying MiXCR to the 5' RACE reads. The sample consists of about 680,000 distinct CDR3 sequences, approximately 50% of them appearing once. Sequencing was done on a sample of blood. The chain recombines TRBV7-9 with TRBJ1-2, with TRBD1 as a possible D gene (6 bases). The receptor was derived from an older woman in good health. The CDR3 region is CASTHRGGPYGYTF. The CDR3 nucleotides read TGTGCCAGCACCCATAGGGGGGGACCCTATGGCTACACCTTC.